What follows describes a single T cell receptor (beta chain). No antigen is known for it. This record comes from a study of radiotherapy plus CTLA-4 blockade in lung cancer. Study in general: In approximately 17% of patients, objective responses were seen; 30% to 35% had disease control. Regarding the study as a whole: Tumor-derived TCR clones expanded in blood after radiotherapy plus ipilimumab. In blood, early T cell clone dynamics reportedly predicted response best, together with interferon-beta.

With ipilimumab providing CTLA-4 blockade, focal radiation was administered to patients who had chemo-refractory metastatic non-small-cell lung cancer. Sequencing used immunoSEQ multiplex PCR; TCRdb keeps in-frame clones, though not all of them. The repertoire holds 85,000 to 95,000 clones, roughly 80% seen once, with roughly a quarter in the top ten. V was shortened by 0 bases and J by 4 bases, with 12 bases between the two germline ends. The CDR3 is made up of 14 amino acids. From germline, CDR1 is GTSNPN and CDR2 SVGIG (reference sequence). The sequence was collected from a human donor with non-small cell lung cancer that progressed on radiotherapy plus ipilimumab. Sequencing was performed on peripheral blood, taken from a patient treated with radiotherapy plus ipilimumab. The genes are TRBV30 and TRBJ1-1; D gene uncertain. CDR3 DNA sequence: TGTGCCTGGAGTGTGGGGATCTCGGGCACTGAAGCTTTCTTT. Its translation is CAWSVGISGTEAFF. The whole variable domain, filled in from reference TRBV30 and TRBJ1-1, reads SQTIHQWPATLVQPVGSPLSLECTVEGTSNPNLYWYRQAAGRGLQLLFYSVGIGQISSEVPQNLSASRPQDRQFILSSKKLLLSDSGFYLCAWSVGISGTEAFFGQGTRLTVV.